The subject of this entry is one TCR beta chain. Its cognate antigen is unknown. The record originates from a study of T cell repertoires in ileal Crohn's disease. The wider study: Around 37% were active smokers at surgery; median disease duration was approximately 8.5 years. Every patient was operated on for stricturing (approximately 60%) or penetrating (around 40%) complications.

Study results and caveats: High-frequency clones were more common in sorted CD8 than CD4 cells.

Assay: immunoSEQ multiplex PCR; the TCRdb copy retains only in-frame clones and omits some. This sample yields approximately 27,000 clones, of which 81% are seen a single time; roughly 5.4% belongs to the top ten. Eligibility required adulthood, ileal or ileocolonic Crohn's disease and indicated ileocolonic resection. The V gene's germline CDR1 is MNHEY and CDR2 SVGAGI. The CDR3 length is 15 residues. V lost 2 bases to trimming and J lost 0 bases, with 10 bases between them. What was sequenced was ileal tissue. The rearrangement joins TRBV6-5 to TRBJ1-1; D possibly corresponds to TRBD1 (5 bases). The origin of this receptor is an adult with Crohn's disease. In nucleotides, the CDR3 is TGTGCCAGCAGTTACGCAGGGAAGATGAACACTGAAGCTTTCTTT. It codes for CASSYAGKMNTEAFF.